These T cell receptor beta chains were read from a single sample in a study of T cell responses to AZD1222 COVID-19 vaccine. Some clones are missing from TCRdb's copy, which holds only in-frame ones; the method was immunoSEQ multiplex PCR. The repertoire holds 150,000 to 170,000 clones, with roughly 90% as singletons. The sequences come from peripheral blood, collected on day 0 of AZD1222 vaccination. The source of these receptors is an adult in good health. Each CDR3 is given with its conserved first and last residue. A D gene is named only where the DNA matches it firmly. Clone size is not always given. Where it is, it says once, few, many or a class for expanded clones.

cdr3_aa	cdr3_nt	cdr3_length	clone_size	d_call	v_call	j_call
CASSFQEVNTEAFF	TGCGCCAGCAGCTTCCAGGAAGTGAACACTGAAGCTTTCTTT	14	once	-	TRBV5-1	TRBJ1-1
CATSDLWTDLSGYTF	TGTGCCACCAGTGATTTGTGGACAGATTTGTCCGGCTACACCTTC	15	-	-	TRBV24-1	TRBJ1-2
CASSATSGSYNEQFF	TGTGCCAGCAGCGCCACTAGCGGCTCCTACAATGAGCAGTTCTTC	15	-	TRBD2	TRBV3-1/TRBV3-2	TRBJ2-1
CASSSRRGNPYEQYF	TGTGCCAGCAGTTCCCGGCGGGGGAACCCCTACGAGCAGTACTTC	15	-	TRBD2	TRBV7-9	TRBJ2-7
CASSLIGGENSPLHF	TGTGCCAGCAGCTTAATTGGGGGGGAAAATTCACCCCTCCACTTT	15	-	-	TRBV7-9	TRBJ1-6
CASSFSWGQVEQETQYF	TGTGCCAGCAGCTTTAGTTGGGGGCAGGTTGAACAAGAGACCCAGTACTTC	17	-	-	TRBV11-2	TRBJ2-5
CASSPGQGRHNYGYTF	TGTGCCAGCAGCCCGGGACAGGGGCGCCACAACTATGGCTACACCTTC	16	-	TRBD1	TRBV27	TRBJ1-2
CASSLGGPLAFF	TGTGCCAGCAGCTTGGGTGGACCGCTGGCTTTCTTT	12	-	-	TRBV5-8	TRBJ1-1
CASSLAGANYGYTF	TGCGCCAGCAGCTTGGCGGGAGCTAACTATGGCTACACCTTC	14	-	-	TRBV5-1	TRBJ1-2
CASSHGDEQFF	TGTGCCAGCAGCCACGGGGATGAGCAGTTCTTC	11	-	-	TRBV11-2	TRBJ2-1
CASSAIAGGIFSTDTQYF	TGTGCCAGCAGCGCGATAGCGGGGGGAATTTTTAGCACAGATACGCAGTATTTT	18	-	TRBD2	TRBV9	TRBJ2-3
CASSFITGTGGRQAFF	TGTGCCAGCAGTTTTATTACCGGGACAGGGGGTCGGCAAGCTTTCTTT	16	-	TRBD1	TRBV7-6	TRBJ1-1
CASSSLGQGNTEAFF	TGTGCCAGCAGCTCCCTCGGACAGGGAAACACTGAAGCTTTCTTT	15	-	TRBD1	TRBV9	TRBJ1-1